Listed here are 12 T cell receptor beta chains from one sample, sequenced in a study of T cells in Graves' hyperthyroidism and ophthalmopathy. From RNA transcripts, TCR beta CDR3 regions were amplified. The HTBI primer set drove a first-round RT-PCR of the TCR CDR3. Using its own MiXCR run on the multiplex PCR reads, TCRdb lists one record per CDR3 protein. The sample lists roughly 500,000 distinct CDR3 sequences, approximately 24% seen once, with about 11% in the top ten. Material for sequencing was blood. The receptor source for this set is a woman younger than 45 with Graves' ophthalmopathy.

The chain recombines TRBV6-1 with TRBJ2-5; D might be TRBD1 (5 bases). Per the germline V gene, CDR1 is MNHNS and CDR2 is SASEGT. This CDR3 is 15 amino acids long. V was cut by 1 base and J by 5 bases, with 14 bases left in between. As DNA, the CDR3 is TGTGCCAGCAGTGAAGTACAGGAAGGATCCGAGACCCAGTACTTC. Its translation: CASSEVQEGSETQYF.

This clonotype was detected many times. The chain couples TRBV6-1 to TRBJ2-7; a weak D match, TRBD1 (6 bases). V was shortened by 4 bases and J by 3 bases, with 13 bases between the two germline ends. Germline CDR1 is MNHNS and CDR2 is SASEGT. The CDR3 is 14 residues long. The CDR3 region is CASSVTGTFYEQYF. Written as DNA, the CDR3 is TGTGCCAGCAGTGTTACCGGGACATTCTACGAGCAGTACTTC.

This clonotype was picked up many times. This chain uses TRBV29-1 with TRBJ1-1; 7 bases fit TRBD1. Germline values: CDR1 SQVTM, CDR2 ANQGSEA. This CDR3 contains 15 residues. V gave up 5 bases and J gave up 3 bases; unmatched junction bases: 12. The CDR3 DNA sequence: TGCAGCGTTAGACAGGGAGTTCTACGGGACACTGAAGCTTTCTTT. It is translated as CSVRQGVLRDTEAFF. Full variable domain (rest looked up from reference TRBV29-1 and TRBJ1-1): SAVISQKPSRDICQRGTSLTIQCQVDSQVTMMFWYRQQPGQSLTLIATANQGSEATYESGFVIDKFPISRPNLTFSTLTVSNMSPEDSSIYLCSVRQGVLRDTEAFFGQGTRLTVV.

The CDR3 spells CSAALGVNTEAFF. The CDR3 coding sequence is TGCAGCGCAGCCCTAGGGGTGAACACTGAAGCTTTCTTT. The V call is TRBV29-1, the J call TRBJ1-1, with D tentatively TRBD1 (5 bases). This CDR3 is built from 13 residues. Germline CDR1 SQVTM, CDR2 ANQGSEA. V lost 7 bases, J lost 0 bases, and 12 bases lay in between.

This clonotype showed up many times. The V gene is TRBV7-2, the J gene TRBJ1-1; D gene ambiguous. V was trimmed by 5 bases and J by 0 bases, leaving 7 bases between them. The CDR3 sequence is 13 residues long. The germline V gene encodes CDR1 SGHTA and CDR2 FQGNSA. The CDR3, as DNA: TGTGCCAGCAGCAATCGCCTGAACACTGAAGCTTTCTTT. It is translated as CASSNRLNTEAFF. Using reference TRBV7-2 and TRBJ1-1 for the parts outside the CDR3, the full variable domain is GAGVSQSPSNKVTEKGKDVELRCDPISGHTALYWYRQSLGQGLEFLIYFQGNSAPDKSGLPSDRFSAERTGGSVSTLTIQRTQQEDSAVYLCASSNRLNTEAFFGQGTRLTVV.

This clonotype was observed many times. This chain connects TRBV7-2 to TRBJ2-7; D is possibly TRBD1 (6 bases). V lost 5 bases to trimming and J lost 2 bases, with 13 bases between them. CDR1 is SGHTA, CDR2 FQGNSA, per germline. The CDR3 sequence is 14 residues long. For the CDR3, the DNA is TGTGCCAGCAGCCACTGGGACACCACCTACGAGCAGTACTTC. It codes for CASSHWDTTYEQYF.

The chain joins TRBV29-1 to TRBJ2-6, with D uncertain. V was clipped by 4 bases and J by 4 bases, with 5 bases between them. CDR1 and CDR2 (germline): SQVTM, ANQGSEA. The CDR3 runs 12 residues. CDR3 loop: CSVVVGANVLTF. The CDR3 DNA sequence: TGCAGCGTTGTAGTCGGGGCCAACGTCCTGACTTTC.

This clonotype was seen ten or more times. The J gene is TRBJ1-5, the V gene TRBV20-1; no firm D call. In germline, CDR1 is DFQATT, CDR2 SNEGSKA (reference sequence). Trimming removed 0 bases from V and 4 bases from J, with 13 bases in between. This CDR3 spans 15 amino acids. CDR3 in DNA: TGCAGTGCTAGAGATTTGGTGCAGGATAATCAGCCCCAGCATTTT. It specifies CSARDLVQDNQPQHF.

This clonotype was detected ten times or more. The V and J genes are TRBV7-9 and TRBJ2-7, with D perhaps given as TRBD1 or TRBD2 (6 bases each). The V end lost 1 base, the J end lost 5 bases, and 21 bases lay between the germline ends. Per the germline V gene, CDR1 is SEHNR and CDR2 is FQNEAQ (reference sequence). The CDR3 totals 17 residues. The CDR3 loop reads CASSLGWGGGGLDEQYF. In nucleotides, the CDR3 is TGTGCCAGCAGCTTAGGGTGGGGCGGAGGGGGTCTCGACGAGCAGTACTTC.

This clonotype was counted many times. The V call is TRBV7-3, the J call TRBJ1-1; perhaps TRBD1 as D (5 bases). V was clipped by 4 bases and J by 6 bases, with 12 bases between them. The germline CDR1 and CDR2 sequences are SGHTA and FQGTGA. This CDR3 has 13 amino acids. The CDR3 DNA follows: TGTGCCAGCAGCTCGGGGGGTGAGGCTGAAGCTTTCTTT. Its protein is CASSSGGEAEAFF.

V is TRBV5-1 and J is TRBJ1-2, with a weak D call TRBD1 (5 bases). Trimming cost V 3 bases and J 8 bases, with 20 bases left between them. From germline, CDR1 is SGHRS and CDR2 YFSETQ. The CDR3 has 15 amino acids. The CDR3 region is CASSSRPTGGEGYTF. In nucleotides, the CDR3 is TGCGCCAGCAGCTCCCGGCCCACCGGGGGAGAAGGCTACACCTTC.

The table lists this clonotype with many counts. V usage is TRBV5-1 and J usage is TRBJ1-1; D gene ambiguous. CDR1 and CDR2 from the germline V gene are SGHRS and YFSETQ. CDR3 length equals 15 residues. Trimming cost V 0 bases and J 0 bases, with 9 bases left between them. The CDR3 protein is CASSLGAVMNTEAFF. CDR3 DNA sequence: TGCGCCAGCAGCTTGGGGGCAGTGATGAACACTGAAGCTTTCTTT.